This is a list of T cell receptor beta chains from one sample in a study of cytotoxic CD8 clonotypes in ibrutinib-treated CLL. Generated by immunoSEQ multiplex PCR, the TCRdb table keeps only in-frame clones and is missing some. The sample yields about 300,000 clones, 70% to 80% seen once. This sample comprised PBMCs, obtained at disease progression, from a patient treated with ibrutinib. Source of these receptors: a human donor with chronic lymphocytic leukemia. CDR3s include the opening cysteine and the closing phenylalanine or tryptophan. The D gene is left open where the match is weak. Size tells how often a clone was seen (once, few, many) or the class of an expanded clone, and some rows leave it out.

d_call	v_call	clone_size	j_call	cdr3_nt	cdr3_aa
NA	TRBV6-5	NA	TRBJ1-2	TGTGCCAGCAGCTCGGGCTATGGCTACACCTTC	CASSSGYGYTF
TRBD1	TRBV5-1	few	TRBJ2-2	TGCGCCAGCAGCTTGGGACAGGGGAACACCGGGGAGCTGTTTTTT	CASSLGQGNTGELFF
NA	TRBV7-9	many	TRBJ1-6	TGTGCCAGCAGCCCCTCGGTAGGATGGGGGAATTCACCCCTCCACTTT	CASSPSVGWGNSPLHF
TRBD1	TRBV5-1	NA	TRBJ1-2	TGCGCCAGCAGCTTGGGCCTACAGGGGCCCTATGGCTACACCTTC	CASSLGLQGPYGYTF
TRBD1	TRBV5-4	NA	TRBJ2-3	TGTGCCAGCAGCTTTGACAGGGGAACAGATACGCAGTATTTT	CASSFDRGTDTQYF
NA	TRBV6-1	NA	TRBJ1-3	TGTGCCAGCAGTGTGACCGGCTCTGGAAACACCATATATTTT	CASSVTGSGNTIYF
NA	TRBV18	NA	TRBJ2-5	TGTGCCAGCTCACCAAGGGCTACCCAAGAGACCCAGTACTTC	CASSPRATQETQYF
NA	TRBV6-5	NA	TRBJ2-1	TGTGCCAGCAGTTACACTTCCCAACATCAGGAGCAGTTCTTC	CASSYTSQHQEQFF
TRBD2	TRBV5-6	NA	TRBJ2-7	TGTGCCAGCAGCTGGGTCGGGGGGTCCGAGCAGTACTTC	CASSWVGGSEQYF
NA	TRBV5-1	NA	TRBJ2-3	TGCGCCAGCAGTGCAGGGTTCACAGATACGCAGTATTTT	CASSAGFTDTQYF
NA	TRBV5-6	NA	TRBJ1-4	TGTGCCAGCAGCTTGCGCAGGGAGGCTAATGAAAAACTGTTTTTT	CASSLRREANEKLFF
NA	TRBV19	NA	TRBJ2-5	TGTGCCAGTAGGGCAGGGGGAGGAGAGACCCAGTACTTC	CASRAGGGETQYF
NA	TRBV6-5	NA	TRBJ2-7	TGTGCCAGCAGTCACCCCATCTACGAGCAGTACTTC	CASSHPIYEQYF
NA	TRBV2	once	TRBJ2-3	TGTGCCAGCAGCGCTGACACAGATACGCAGTATTTT	CASSADTDTQYF
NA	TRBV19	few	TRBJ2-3	TGTGCCAGTAGTAGGGACCCCGCCTTCACAGATACGCAGTATTTT	CASSRDPAFTDTQYF
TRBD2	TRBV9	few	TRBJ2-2	TGTGCCAGCAGCGTAGAGGCTAGCGGGGAGGGGGAGCTGTTTTTT	CASSVEASGEGELFF
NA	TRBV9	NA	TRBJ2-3	TGTGCCAGCAGCGTAGCGGGACGCACAGATACGCAGTATTTT	CASSVAGRTDTQYF
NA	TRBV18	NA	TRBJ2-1	TGTGCCAGCTCACCAGCGGGACACGGTGAGCAGTTCTTC	CASSPAGHGEQFF
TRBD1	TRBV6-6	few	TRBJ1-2	TGTGCCAGCGGGACAGAGTATGGCTACACCTTC	CASGTEYGYTF
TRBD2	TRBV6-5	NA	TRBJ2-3	TGTGCCAGCGATAGCGGGGGGTCAGGGGATACGCAGTATTTT	CASDSGGSGDTQYF
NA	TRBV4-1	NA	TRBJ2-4	TGCGCCAGCAGCCAAGATCCCAGAGTACAAAACATTCAGTACTTC	CASSQDPRVQNIQYF
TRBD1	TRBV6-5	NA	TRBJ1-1	TGTGCCAGCAGGACAGGGTTGGGCACTGAAGCTTTCTTT	CASRTGLGTEAFF
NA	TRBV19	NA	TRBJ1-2	TGTGCCAGGGACGGGCTGAATTATGGCTACACCTTC	CARDGLNYGYTF
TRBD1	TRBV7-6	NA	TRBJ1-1	TGTGCCAGCAGCCGGGACAGGGGGCTGGGCACTGAAGCTTTCTTT	CASSRDRGLGTEAFF
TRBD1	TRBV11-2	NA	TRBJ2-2	TGTGCCAGCAGCTCGTCCGGGACAGTGAACACCGGGGAGCTGTTTTTT	CASSSSGTVNTGELFF
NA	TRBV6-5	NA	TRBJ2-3	TGTGCCAGCAGGTCCGTTTCAAATACGCAGTATTTT	CASRSVSNTQYF
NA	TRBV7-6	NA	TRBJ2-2	TGTGCCAGCAGCTTTCCAGGACGAAGTACCGGGGAGCTGTTTTTT	CASSFPGRSTGELFF
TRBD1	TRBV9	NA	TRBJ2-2	TGTGCCAGCAGCGTCACACCGGGACAGGGTCATATGGTTGGCGGGGAGCTGTTTTTT	CASSVTPGQGHMVGGELFF
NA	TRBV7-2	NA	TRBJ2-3	TGTGCCAGCAGCTCTCTGGGGGGAACAGATACGCAGTATTTT	CASSSLGGTDTQYF
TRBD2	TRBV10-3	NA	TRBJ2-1	TGTGCCATCAGTGCAACTCCGGGACTAGCGGGGAACAATGAGCAGTTCTTC	CAISATPGLAGNNEQFF
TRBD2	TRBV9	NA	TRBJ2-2	TGTGCCAGCAGCGTAGATGCGGGAGGGGTCACCGGGGAGCTGTTTTTT	CASSVDAGGVTGELFF
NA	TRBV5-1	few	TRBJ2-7	TGCGCCAGCAGCTCGCGGGGCGAGCAGTACTTC	CASSSRGEQYF
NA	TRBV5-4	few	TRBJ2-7	TGTGCCAGCAGCTTAGGACAGACCCGCAGCGGCGAGCAGTACTTC	CASSLGQTRSGEQYF
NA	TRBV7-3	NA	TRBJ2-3	TGTGCCAGCTCGGAGGGGGGCCCAGATACGCAGTATTTT	CASSEGGPDTQYF
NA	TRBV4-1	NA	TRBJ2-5	TGCGCCAGCAGCCAAGATCTTGGGGCAGGGGTCGGCCACCAAGAGACCCAGTACTTC	CASSQDLGAGVGHQETQYF
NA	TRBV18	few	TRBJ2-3	TGTGCCAGCTCACCTATAGGGGTTCTCACAGATACGCAGTATTTT	CASSPIGVLTDTQYF
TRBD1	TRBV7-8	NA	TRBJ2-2	TGTGCCAGCAGGGACCGGGACAGGAACACCGGGGAGCTGTTTTTT	CASRDRDRNTGELFF
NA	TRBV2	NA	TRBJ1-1	TGTGCCAGCACCCTTTGGGGCAGTGAAGCTTTCTTT	CASTLWGSEAFF
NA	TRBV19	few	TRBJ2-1	TGTGCCAGTAGTGACAGGTCCTACAATGAGCAGTTCTTC	CASSDRSYNEQFF
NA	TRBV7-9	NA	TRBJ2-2	TGTGCCAGCAGCTTAGAGATTGGGAACACCGGGGAGCTGTTTTTT	CASSLEIGNTGELFF